This T cell receptor (beta chain) was sequenced during a study of blood T cells in healthy people across ages. A second roughly 7 to 12 cycle PCR used barcoded and J-beta primers. Via MiXCR, TCRdb re-called the 5' RACE reads, giving one row per CDR3 protein. Counted here are about 690,000 distinct CDR3 sequences, roughly two fifths occurring once; the ten biggest clones make up around 30%. The study, taken as a whole, reports: Age brought a roughly linear fall in TCR beta diversity measured per million T cells. Lack of knowledge of donor CMV status possibly confounded expanded clonotype changes. Naive T cell percentage showed a strong correlation with TCR beta diversity. Leaving the PBMCs unsorted stopped any conclusive comparison of naive versus antigen-experienced cells.

Germline V gives CDR1 MDHEN, CDR2 SYDVKM. J lost 3 bases, V lost 6 bases, and 3 bases had no gene match. The CDR3 totals 15 residues. This clonotype was recorded a few times. Its antigen remains unidentified. The chain has TRBV28 and TRBJ2-7, with 15 bases aligning to TRBD2. Sample: blood. The clonotype originates from an older man in good health. Here the CDR3 reads CASRGTSGRIYEQYF. For the CDR3, the DNA is TGTGCCAGCAGGGGGACTAGCGGGAGGATCTACGAGCAGTACTTC.